The TCR beta chain described here comes from a study of control samples from healthy donors and cancer patients. Measured with immunoSEQ multiplex PCR; TCRdb has only the in-frame clones, and not every one. The sample records over 75,000 clones, 75% to 95% being singletons. The germline CDR1 and CDR2 sequences are SQVTM and ANQGSEA. Trimming took off 6 bases at V and 4 bases at J, with 12 bases between the two ends. This CDR3 has 12 residues. This sequence originates from a man younger than 45 in good health. The chain combines TRBV29-1 with TRBJ1-1; TRBD1 is a possible D gene (6 bases). Sequences were obtained from blood. CDR3 in DNA: TGCAGCGTAGGGGGGGTTCGCACTGAAGCTTTCTTT. Protein sequence: CSVGGVRTEAFF.